This T cell receptor (beta chain) was profiled in a study of OX40 agonist ivuxolimab in advanced cancers. Using immunoSEQ multiplex PCR, the repertoire was profiled, and TCRdb retains in-frame clones only, with some absent. The repertoire holds about 19,000 clones, with approximately 88% as singletons. Study-wide results and limits: Mean expanded clone counts were higher in CD8+ than CD4+ T cells.

Germline V gene lookup returns CDR1 SEHNR and CDR2 FQNEAQ (reference sequence). V gave up 5 bases and J gave up 0 bases; unmatched junction bases: 6. There are 16 residues in the CDR3. This clone was picked up one time. Its target is not known. The V call is TRBV7-9, the J call TRBJ1-4; 7 bases are a match to TRBD1. The material was CD4+ or CD8+ T cells sorted from blood, obtained in a trial of the OX40 agonist ivuxolimab. The TCR comes from an adult with an advanced solid tumor such as melanoma, head and neck, liver or kidney cancer. CDR3 sequence: CASSPGQLPTNEKLFF. The CDR3 DNA reads TGTGCCAGCAGCCCGGGACAGCTACCAACTAATGAAAAACTGTTTTTT.